The T cell receptor beta chain under discussion was sequenced for a study of cytomegalovirus exposure and HLA in healthy donors. The germline V gene encodes CDR1 SNHLY and CDR2 FYNNEI. The CDR3 runs 12 residues. The germline V and J ends were trimmed by 7 bases and 1 base, with 7 bases remaining between them. Researchers ran the PCR with 60 Vbeta and 13 Jbeta primers. Sequencing used immunoSEQ multiplex PCR; TCRdb keeps in-frame clones, though not all of them. The data show fewer than 100,000 clones, less than 80% seen once. The sample consisted of PBMCs. This chain uses TRBV2 with TRBJ1-1; D not resolved. The origin of this receptor is a man between 35 and 55 years old in good health and CMV-seronegative. The CDR3 region has the DNA TGTGCCAGCATCAACTGGAACACTGAAGCTTTCTTT. Protein sequence: CASINWNTEAFF.